One sample yielded the 11 T cell receptor beta chains listed below, sequenced in a study of blood T cell repertoires in COVID-19. Assay: immunoSEQ multiplex PCR; the TCRdb copy retains only in-frame clones and omits some. The sample holds around 280,000 clones; approximately 89% are singletons and the top ten take around 10%. The sequenced sample was peripheral blood. These receptors originate from a woman between 25 and 40 years old with COVID-19, enrolled during active disease.

The chain recombines TRBV2 with TRBJ1-4, with a possible D match to TRBD1 (5 bases). With 3 bases removed from V and 7 bases from J, the gap between germline ends came to 12 bases. The CDR3 is 14 amino acids. The germline V gene encodes CDR1 SNHLY and CDR2 FYNNEI. Here the CDR3 DNA reads TGTGCCAGCAGTGACGGCAGGGTCGGTGAAAAACTGTTTTTT. It specifies CASSDGRVGEKLFF.

J is TRBJ2-3 and V is TRBV24-1; no firm D call. Trimming left V 8 bases short and J 6 bases short, with 8 bases between. Germline V CDR1 and CDR2: KGHDR, SFDVKD. This CDR3 has 11 amino acids. The CDR3 DNA follows: TGTGCCACCACCCGGGTCGATACGCAGTATTTT. Protein: CATTRVDTQYF.

The chain employs TRBV9 and TRBJ1-2; a possible D gene is TRBD1 (5 bases). The CDR3 sequence is 13 residues long. Germline assignment: CDR1 SGDLS and CDR2 YYNGEE. Deletions cut 3 bases from V and 3 bases from J, with 9 bases between. CDR3 loop: CASSAQTDYGYTF. The CDR3 DNA follows: TGTGCCAGCAGCGCCCAGACAGACTATGGCTACACCTTC.

The chain joins TRBV10-3 to TRBJ2-1, with a tentative D call TRBD2 (5 bases). CDR1 and CDR2 (germline): ENHRY, SYGVKD. This CDR3 comprises 16 residues. With 9 bases removed from V and 0 bases from J, the gap between germline ends came to 18 bases. CDR3 bases: TGTGCCATATCAAAACCACACGGGGACTCCTACAATGAGCAGTTCTTC. Amino acid sequence: CAISKPHGDSYNEQFF.

On this clone: Other nucleotide sequences in the sample specify the same CDR3. The CDR3 DNA reads TGCGCCAGCAGCCTGGCGGGAACCTACAATGAGCAGTTCTTC. Protein sequence: CASSLAGTYNEQFF. This chain joins TRBV5-1 and TRBJ2-1; tentative D call: TRBD2 (6 bases). V lost 4 bases and J 2 bases, leaving 10 bases between the germline ends. The CDR3 has 14 amino acids. Per the germline V gene, CDR1 is SGHRS and CDR2 is YFSETQ.

This clone was recorded once. The chain employs TRBV7-2 and TRBJ2-7; possible D gene TRBD1, 6 bases. The CDR3 covers 17 residues. The germline gives CDR1 SGHTA, CDR2 FQGNSA. Trimming removed 5 bases at V and 0 bases at J, with 20 bases between. For the CDR3, the DNA is TGTGCCAGCAGCCTATACCAGACAGGACCTAGCTCCTACGAGCAGTACTTC. This gives the protein CASSLYQTGPSSYEQYF.

The chain is built from TRBV4-1 and TRBJ1-3, with a weak D call TRBD1 (5 bases). CDR3 length: 17 amino acids. Trimming took off 0 bases at V and 0 bases at J, with 12 bases between the two ends. Germline V CDR1 and CDR2: MGHRA, YSYEKL. CDR3: CASSQDNEGLSGNTIYF. DNA of the CDR3: TGCGCCAGCAGCCAAGACAACGAGGGACTCTCTGGAAACACCATATATTTT.

V is TRBV15 and J is TRBJ1-6; D perhaps matches TRBD1 (6 bases). CDR1 is LNHNV and CDR2 is YYDKDF in the germline V gene (reference sequence). The CDR3 loop spans 13 amino acids. Trimming stripped 11 bases from V and 8 bases from J, with 16 bases between. The CDR3, as DNA: TGTGCCTGCAGCGGGGGCTTGGATTCACCCCTCCACTTT. Translating gives CACSGGLDSPLHF.

V and J are TRBV2 and TRBJ1-3, with TRBD1 matching over 8 bases. V lost 4 bases and J lost 4; bases outside the gene matches: 0. Looked up from germline, CDR1 is SNHLY and CDR2 is FYNNEI. The CDR3 is 13 amino acids. The CDR3 reads CASSGDRGNTIYF. The CDR3 DNA sequence: TGTGCCAGCAGTGGGGACAGGGGAAACACCATATATTTT.

The gene calls are TRBV4-1 and TRBJ1-4; D is possibly TRBD1 (5 bases). Per germline, CDR1 MGHRA and CDR2 YSYEKL. V lost 4 bases, J lost 0 bases, and 12 bases lay in between. The CDR3 length is 16 residues. The CDR3, as DNA: TGCGCCAGCAGCCCGAGGATACAGGCAACTAATGAAAAACTGTTTTTT. Amino acid sequence: CASSPRIQATNEKLFF.

V usage is TRBV4-1 and J usage is TRBJ2-2, with D possibly matching TRBD2 (6 bases). V lost 4 bases, J lost 7 bases, and 13 bases lay in between. CDR3 length: 14 residues. Germline V gene data show CDR1 as MGHRA and CDR2 as YSYEKL. CDR3 residues: CASSPPGRSGELFF. In DNA, the CDR3 is TGCGCCAGCAGCCCCCCAGGGAGGAGCGGGGAGCTGTTTTTT.